This TCR beta chain was sequenced for a study of persistence of HIV-infected CD4 T cells. An overlapping HIV-1 Gag peptide pool stimulated these cells at 0.95 to 1 ug/peptide/mL. CD4+ T cells upregulating both CD40 ligand and CD69 were sorted as responding cells. Donors were HIV-1-infected adults who began suppressive ART during chronic infection. Stimulated PBMCs had first been depleted of CD8+ T cells. Study outcomes and limitations: CMV- and Gag-responding cells had lower TCRbeta richness than CD3/CD28-responding cells. TCR oligoclonality correlated with proviral oligoclonality in the same sorted populations.

This was the immunoSEQ version 4 assay in survey mode. The table came from immunoSEQ multiplex PCR; TCRdb's copy has only in-frame clones and leaves some out. The sample lists about 25,000 clones; around 74% were seen once. The CDR3 is made up of 15 amino acids. V was shortened by 5 bases and J by 1 base, with 11 bases between the two germline ends. From germline, CDR1 is MDHEN and CDR2 SYDVKM. As regards this clone: Its specificity is unknown.

The TCR comes from an adult man with HIV who was CMV-seropositive. This sequence joins TRBV28 and TRBJ1-4, with a possible D match to TRBD1 (5 bases). This specimen consisted of CD4+ T cells sorted from PBMCs after roughly 18-hour stimulation, obtained from a patient who received antiretroviral therapy. The CDR3, as DNA: TGTGCCAGCAGTCGTGGGGACCTAACTAATGAAAAACTGTTTTTT. Its protein product is CASSRGDLTNEKLFF.